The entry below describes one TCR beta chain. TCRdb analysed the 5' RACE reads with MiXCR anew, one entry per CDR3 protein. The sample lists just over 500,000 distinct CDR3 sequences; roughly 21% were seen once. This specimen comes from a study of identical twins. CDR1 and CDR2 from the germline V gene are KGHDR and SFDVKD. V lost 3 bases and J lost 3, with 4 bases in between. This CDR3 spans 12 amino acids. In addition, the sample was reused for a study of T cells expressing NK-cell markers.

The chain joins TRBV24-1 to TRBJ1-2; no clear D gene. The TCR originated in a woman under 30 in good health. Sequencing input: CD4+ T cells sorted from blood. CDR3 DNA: TGTGCCACCAGTGATGCCCACTATGGCTACACCTTC. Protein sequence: CATSDAHYGYTF.